This TCR beta chain was recorded in a study of shared clonotypes between healthy human individuals. Study-wide background: CD4 naive cells filled three plates per donor, CD4 memory three, CD8 naive two and CD8 memory one. Study-wide points: Relative to their counterparts shared across all four donors, non-shared clonotypes exhibited diminished generation probabilities. Larger estimated richness was generally recorded for naive subsets relative to memory subsets.

On this clone itself: What it binds is not known.

Both subsets, CD45RA+ naive and CD45RA-negative memory, were split from the CD4+ cells. This table comes from immunoSEQ multiplex PCR, and its TCRdb copy is limited to in-frame clones, with some not included. The data hold 1.5 million to 1.9 million clones, with around 98% observed a single time. The specimen sequenced was naive CD4+ T cells sorted from blood. Noted subset: CD45RA+ positively selected. This sequence originates from a man aged 25 to 45 in good health.

In nucleotides, the CDR3 is TGTGCCAGCAGCGTAGATCTGCTAGCGGGTTCCTACAATGAGCAGTTCTTC. Protein product: CASSVDLLAGSYNEQFF. This chain connects TRBV9 to TRBJ2-1; 8 bases line up with TRBD2. The CDR3 spans 17 residues. V was pared by 0 bases and J by 1 base, with 6 bases of the junction left unmatched. Germline CDR1 is SGDLS and CDR2 is YYNGEE.